The clone carrying this TCR beta chain was observed a few times. Using a J-beta primer mix together with a sample-barcoded 5' primer, a second PCR was run for roughly 7 to 11 cycles. Template switching added a 12-random-nucleotide identifier to every cDNA molecule. TCRdb re-called the 5' RACE reads with MiXCR, one entry per CDR3 protein. The top ten clones hold about 2.9% of a sample with around 800,000 distinct CDR3 sequences, more than 25% of them seen once. These data belong to a study of blood T cells in healthy people across ages. The CDR3 runs 16 residues. Germline V gene lookup returns CDR1 LGHDT and CDR2 YNNKEL (reference sequence). These data are also associated with another study on T cells of mothers and their children.

The chain employs TRBV3-1 and TRBJ2-5; either TRBD1 or TRBD2 may supply D (6 bases each). The J call is uncertain, as TRBJ2-7 better fits the DNA end. The material sequenced was blood. The clonotype was recovered from a boy aged 5-17 years in good health. The CDR3 bases are TGTGCCAGCAGCCTCTTAGGAGGGGGAGGCTCCTACGAGCAGTACTTC. This gives the protein CASSLLGGGGSYEQYF.